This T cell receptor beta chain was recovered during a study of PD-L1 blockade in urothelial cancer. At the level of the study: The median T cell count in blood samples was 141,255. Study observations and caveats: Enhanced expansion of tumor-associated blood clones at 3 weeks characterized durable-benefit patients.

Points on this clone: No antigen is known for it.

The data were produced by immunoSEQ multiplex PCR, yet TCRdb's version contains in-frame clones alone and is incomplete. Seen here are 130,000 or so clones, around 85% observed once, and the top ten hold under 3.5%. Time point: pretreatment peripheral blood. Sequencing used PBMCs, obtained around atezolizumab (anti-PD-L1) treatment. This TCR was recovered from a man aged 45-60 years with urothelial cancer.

The DNA of the CDR3 is TGTGCCAGCAGCGCAGTCGGTAGCGACTCTAATGAGCAGTTCTTC. This gives the protein CASSAVGSDSNEQFF. J is TRBJ2-1 and V is TRBV9, with a tentative D call TRBD2 (5 bases). The germline V gene encodes CDR1 SGDLS and CDR2 YYNGEE. Trimming took 3 bases from V and 7 from J, leaving 17 bases between them. This CDR3 contains 15 residues.